The rows below give T cell receptor beta chains drawn from one sample of a study of CD8+ T cells in alopecia areata. TCRdb keeps only in-frame clones here, not all; method: immunoSEQ multiplex PCR. This table holds about 210,000 clones, 50% to 75% found once. The starting material was CD4+ T cells sorted from blood, obtained at week 4, from a patient treated with tofacitinib. The source is a human donor with alopecia areata. Both conserved end residues are part of each CDR3. The order of the fields is D gene, clone size, V gene, J gene, CDR3 protein, CDR3 DNA. The D gene is left open where the match is weak. The listing skips clone size in some rows; elsewhere it reads once, few, many or a size class.

NA	NA	TRBV29-1	TRBJ2-1	CSVGRARQLNEQFF	TGCAGCGTTGGGAGGGCCAGACAATTAAATGAGCAGTTCTTC
NA	NA	TRBV15	TRBJ1-2	CATSRDQGSLSYTF	TGTGCCACCAGCAGAGATCAGGGCAGTCTGAGCTACACCTTC
NA	NA	TRBV7-9	TRBJ2-3	CASSSGTGYTDTQYF	TGTGCCAGCAGTTCCGGGACGGGGTACACAGATACGCAGTATTTT
NA	NA	TRBV25-1	TRBJ1-2	CASSELGGNYGYTF	TGTGCCAGCAGTGAACTGGGGGGAAACTATGGCTACACCTTC
NA	NA	TRBV29-1	TRBJ2-4	CSVEIVAKNIQYF	TGCAGCGTTGAGATCGTAGCCAAAAACATTCAGTACTTC
TRBD1	NA	TRBV7-9	TRBJ1-1	CASSRTGVNTEAFF	TGTGCCAGCAGCCGGACAGGGGTGAACACTGAAGCTTTCTTT
NA	NA	TRBV29-1	TRBJ2-3	CSVERQSTDTQYF	TGCAGCGTTGAACGGCAGAGCACAGATACGCAGTATTTT
NA	NA	TRBV5-1	TRBJ2-2	CASSLENTGIGELFF	TGCGCCAGCAGCTTGGAGAATACAGGGATCGGGGAGCTGTTTTTT
TRBD1	NA	TRBV19	TRBJ2-5	CASGDRAQETQYF	TGTGCCAGTGGAGACAGGGCCCAAGAGACCCAGTACTTC
NA	NA	TRBV27	TRBJ2-1	CASRNFGSYNEQFF	TGTGCCAGCAGGAATTTTGGCTCCTACAATGAGCAGTTCTTC
TRBD1	NA	TRBV10-3	TRBJ2-7	CATGGAGGSEQYF	TGTGCCACTGGAGGGGCAGGGGGCAGCGAGCAGTACTTC
NA	once	TRBV29-1	TRBJ1-2	CSVGTSQAVDYTF	TGCAGCGTTGGGACATCCCAGGCCGTAGACTACACCTTC
NA	few	TRBV9	TRBJ2-1	CASSVQDWSSYNEQFF	TGTGCCAGCAGCGTACAGGACTGGAGCTCCTACAATGAGCAGTTCTTC
NA	NA	TRBV5-6	TRBJ2-3	CASSYGGASDTQYF	TGTGCCAGCAGCTACGGCGGGGCCTCAGATACGCAGTATTTT
TRBD1	few	TRBV30	TRBJ2-4	CAWSVQGVNIQYF	TGTGCCTGGAGTGTGCAGGGGGTAAACATTCAGTACTTC
NA	NA	TRBV9	TRBJ2-3	CASSVGSPSTDTQYF	TGTGCCAGCAGCGTAGGATCTCCTAGCACAGATACGCAGTATTTT
NA	NA	TRBV18	TRBJ2-3	CASSPLGREDTQYF	TGTGCCAGCTCACCACTGGGTCGGGAAGATACGCAGTATTTT
NA	NA	TRBV9	TRBJ2-5	CASSTQPQETQYF	TGTGCCAGCAGCACGCAGCCACAAGAGACCCAGTACTTC
NA	NA	TRBV13	TRBJ1-2	CASSQTYGYTF	TGTGCCAGCAGCCAGACGTATGGCTACACCTTC
TRBD1	few	TRBV6-5	TRBJ1-2	CASSYFGTGGRNGYTF	TGTGCCAGCAGTTACTTCGGGACAGGGGGCCGAAATGGCTACACCTTC
NA	NA	TRBV11-1	TRBJ2-3	CASSRQSTDTQYF	TGTGCCAGCAGCCGACAGAGCACAGATACGCAGTATTTT
NA	NA	TRBV5-1	TRBJ1-6	CASSLDSTINSPLHF	TGCGCCAGCAGCTTGGACTCCACAATCAATTCACCCCTCCACTTT
TRBD1	NA	TRBV19	TRBJ2-7	CASSIFPGQGASYEQYF	TGTGCCAGTAGTATCTTCCCCGGACAGGGGGCCTCCTACGAGCAGTACTTC
NA	NA	TRBV19	TRBJ2-7	CASARDGFSYEQYF	TGTGCCAGTGCCCGGGACGGATTTTCCTACGAGCAGTACTTC
NA	once	TRBV29-1	TRBJ2-3	CSVGWQTRTDTQYF	TGCAGCGTTGGTTGGCAGACGAGGACAGATACGCAGTATTTT
TRBD2	once	TRBV30	TRBJ2-5	CAWTPGASGGETQYF	TGTGCCTGGACCCCTGGGGCTAGCGGGGGAGAGACCCAGTACTTC
NA	few	TRBV5-1	TRBJ2-2	CASSPFGGGTGELFF	TGCGCCAGCAGCCCCTTCGGGGGCGGAACCGGGGAGCTGTTTTTT
TRBD2	NA	TRBV9	TRBJ2-3	CASNRGDTDTQYF	TGTGCCAGCAATCGGGGGGACACAGATACGCAGTATTTT
NA	NA	TRBV30	TRBJ2-3	CAWSLPTDTQYF	TGTGCCTGGAGTCTACCCACAGATACGCAGTATTTT
TRBD2	NA	TRBV7-2	TRBJ2-5	CASSLAGGETQYF	TGTGCCAGCAGCTTAGCGGGGGGGGAGACCCAGTACTTC
NA	NA	TRBV7-2	TRBJ1-2	CASSPVRSNYGYTF	TGTGCCAGCAGCCCTGTTCGATCTAACTATGGCTACACCTTC
NA	NA	TRBV30	TRBJ2-2	CAWSVLRGTNTGELFF	TGTGCCTGGAGTGTACTTAGGGGGACGAACACCGGGGAGCTGTTTTTT
NA	NA	TRBV30	TRBJ2-2	CAWSSSTGELFF	TGTGCCTGGAGTTCCTCAACCGGGGAGCTGTTTTTT
TRBD2	NA	TRBV29-1	TRBJ2-3	CSVQRGAEQYF	TGCAGCGTTCAGCGGGGGGCGGAGCAGTATTTT
NA	NA	TRBV30	TRBJ1-1	CAWSTRTMNTEAFF	TGTGCCTGGAGTACCCGGACAATGAACACTGAAGCTTTCTTT
NA	few	TRBV30	TRBJ1-1	CAWSSVMNTEAFF	TGTGCCTGGAGTTCTGTAATGAACACTGAAGCTTTCTTT
NA	NA	TRBV6-6	TRBJ1-2	CASSPDIQRLAF	TGTGCCAGCAGCCCAGACATCCAAAGGTTGGCCTTC
TRBD1	NA	TRBV6-1	TRBJ1-1	CASSSDRDYTEAFF	TGTGCCAGCAGTTCGGACAGGGATTACACTGAAGCTTTCTTT
TRBD1	NA	TRBV27	TRBJ2-5	CASSIPQGAQYF	TGTGCCAGCAGTATCCCTCAGGGGGCCCAGTACTTC
NA	few	TRBV4-3	TRBJ2-3	CASSRSLRGGGSDTQYF	TGCGCCAGCAGCCGTTCTTTGAGGGGGGGCGGGTCAGATACGCAGTATTTT
TRBD1	few	TRBV5-1	TRBJ2-3	CASSRGQGTYTDTQYF	TGCGCCAGCAGCCGAGGACAGGGGACCTACACAGATACGCAGTATTTT
TRBD1	once	TRBV7-2	TRBJ2-7	CASSTRDRASYEQYF	TGTGCCAGCAGCACCCGGGACAGGGCCAGCTACGAGCAGTACTTC
NA	NA	TRBV29-1	TRBJ2-1	CSVSRAGSYNEQFF	TGCAGCGTTAGTAGGGCAGGCTCCTACAATGAGCAGTTCTTC
NA	NA	TRBV7-9	TRBJ1-1	CASSPQWREAFF	TGTGCCAGCAGCCCTCAGTGGCGTGAAGCTTTCTTT
NA	few	TRBV7-2	TRBJ2-5	CASSLVGETQYF	TGTGCCAGCAGCTTAGTAGGGGAGACCCAGTACTTC
NA	NA	TRBV5-6	TRBJ1-2	CASSSSEWAVGYTF	TGTGCCAGCAGCTCCTCTGAATGGGCGGTCGGCTACACCTTC
TRBD1	NA	TRBV29-1	TRBJ2-1	CSVRMTGGPYNEQFF	TGCAGCGTTCGGATGACAGGGGGCCCTTACAATGAGCAGTTCTTC
TRBD1	NA	TRBV29-1	TRBJ1-1	CSVEKGAMNTEAFF	TGCAGCGTTGAGAAGGGGGCAATGAACACTGAAGCTTTCTTT
TRBD1	NA	TRBV23-1	TRBJ1-5	CASSRDSKADQPQHF	TGCGCCAGCAGTCGGGACAGTAAGGCGGATCAGCCCCAGCATTTT
NA	NA	TRBV30	TRBJ1-1	CAWSVPGTEAFF	TGTGCCTGGAGTGTACCGGGAACTGAAGCTTTCTTT
NA	once	TRBV23-1	TRBJ1-5	CASSQSVRDNQPQHF	TGCGCCAGCAGTCAATCGGTACGAGACAATCAGCCCCAGCATTTT
NA	NA	TRBV30	TRBJ1-5	CAWSAQANQPQHF	TGTGCCTGGAGTGCCCAGGCCAATCAGCCCCAGCATTTT
NA	NA	TRBV30	TRBJ2-5	CAWSGRLLTQETQYF	TGTGCCTGGAGTGGGCGGCTCTTGACCCAAGAGACCCAGTACTTC
TRBD1	NA	TRBV29-1	TRBJ2-6	CSVRLGTGNSGANVLTF	TGCAGCGTTCGTCTGGGGACAGGGAACTCTGGGGCCAACGTCCTGACTTTC